This TCR beta chain was retrieved from a study of T cells in Graves' hyperthyroidism and ophthalmopathy. Using RNA transcripts as the source, TCR beta CDR3 regions were amplified. HTBI primers drove first-round RT-PCR of the TCR CDR3. TCRdb passed the multiplex PCR reads through MiXCR, listing each CDR3 protein once. The sample includes 500,000 to 650,000 distinct CDR3 sequences, 20% of them seen just once. Among ophthalmopathy patients, the Clinical Activity Score reached at least 3, the NOSPECS grade reached at least 4, and duration remained under 3 months. Any patient presenting with uncontrolled infection, other autoimmune disease, pregnancy or lactation was left out. Together with thyroid ultrasound, orbital computed tomography, serum thyroxine and TRAb, clinical symptoms were used for diagnoses. Study-level points and caveats: Researchers found most expanded thyroid clonotypes above 0.001 in blood as well.

Comments on this clonotype: Its antigen is still unknown.

V was trimmed by 1 base and J by 7 bases, leaving 15 bases between them. The CDR3 covers 15 residues. From germline, CDR1 is SGHDT and CDR2 YYEEEE. The genes are TRBV5-6 and TRBJ2-1; D possibly corresponds to TRBD1 (6 bases). The sample consisted of blood. This clonotype was obtained from a man aged 40-50 years with Graves' ophthalmopathy. The CDR3 protein is CASSLLGATGNEQFF. The DNA for the CDR3 is TGTGCCAGCAGCTTGCTGGGGGCCACGGGAAATGAGCAGTTCTTC.